This T cell receptor beta chain was profiled in a study of cytomegalovirus exposure and HLA in healthy donors (dated by TCRdb to about 2017). About the full investigation: In an earlier analysis of several hundred of the donors, around 300 Gb of sequence data and 117 million unique TCR beta sequences from about 179 million T cells were reported. An early release that covered 640 HLA-typed donors contained approximately 300 gigabases of sequencing data and tens of millions of unique TCR sequences. Of the roughly 430 genotyped donors, over 65% fell in the genetic ancestry cluster associated with self-reported Caucasian donors. The study was designed to test whether signatures of past pathogen exposure could be identified by cataloging public T cell receptors. The T cell repertoires of 700 or so subjects were profiled by immunosequencing and related to cytomegalovirus serostatus. A separate validation cohort of more than 100 different subjects was used in addition to the roughly 700-subject first cohort. High-throughput TCR immunosequencing, statistical association of individual TCRs with disease status, and machine learning were combined to predict cytomegalovirus infection status. A later analysis re-examined previously published TCR beta repertoires from about 670 donors and added high-resolution HLA genotyping to investigate patterns of TCR occurrence. Rather than drawing on any new phenotypic data, the later analysis identified candidate immune exposures from TCR beta sequences and the way those sequences occurred across donors. An earlier analysis of 500 to 750 of the donors applied high-throughput TCR beta sequencing to assess whether each TCR beta V gene segment acted as functional or pseudogenic. Alongside the repertoire data, information on donor age, sex, ethnicity and CMV serostatus was compiled. A later genetic analysis used genome-wide SNP genotypes for about three fifths of the 666 donors, treating that subset as a discovery cohort. All discovery cohort repertoires had been generated on a single sequencing platform. Both class I and class II loci were covered by HLA typing, at four-digit resolution. The number of typed donors differed by locus: about 629-630 for A, B, C, DRB1 and DQB1; 522 for DQA1; some 590 for DPA1; and about 450 for DPB1. Five DR-DQ haplotypes were handled as single units for association and clustering because linkage in the cohort was strong. Across some 400 genotyped donors of the cohort, an average of about 200,000 unique TCR beta nucleotide sequences per donor were sequenced, and around 19% of those sequences were non-productive.

What the authors observed across the whole study: Assigning TCR associations to individual alleles was difficult when HLA alleles, especially DR and DQ, strongly co-occurred. In a later analysis, most CMV-associated TCR beta chains were found to appear HLA-restricted, with HLA associations seemingly driven largely by CMV exposure. In an earlier analysis of approximately 590 of the donors, most TCR beta V segments appeared in productive rearrangements about 90% or about 30% of the time, broadly matching IMGT annotations. While some public TCRs were present in many individuals, most TCR sequences turned up only very rarely across donors. The only immune exposure information available for the cohort was CMV serostatus. A total of 150 or so TCR beta chains were listed by the study as associated with cytomegalovirus. A further reported finding was that TCR beta sequences accurately predicted the HLA-A and HLA-B alleles for most subjects in the first cohort. In a later analysis, TCR association rates were found to vary across HLA loci, with the most associated TCRs seen for DRB1 alleles and the fewest for HLA-C alleles. A later genetic analysis reported fewer N-insertions in productive TCRs among donors in an Asian-associated ancestry cluster than the roughly 620-donor mean. In a later analysis, HLA-associated TCR beta chains were found to be more clonally expanded and to have lower generation probabilities than equally common non-associated chains. Only TCR beta chains were sequenced in this cohort, and the absence of alpha or paired-chain data limited detectable features. The sequencing pipeline was judged likely to have produced a cluster of highly shared sequence variants as a technical artifact. It was suggested by the authors that the approach could potentially be generalized to other disease states and immunological phenotypes. The earlier analysis of 587 of the donors excluded fewer than 20 rarely observed V segments, including chromosome 9 orphons, because counts were too low. The presence/absence analyses assumed that sequencing depth was roughly uniform across donors, and that assumption may not be true. Three of the identified cytomegalovirus-associated TCR beta chains were confirmed in vitro to be specific for cytomegalovirus antigens. In a later genetic analysis, a missense DCLRE1C variant was associated with V-gene and J-gene trimming of TCR beta chains, and the association was replicated in an independent cohort. Correlated functional status among segregating V segments might be attributable to linkage disequilibrium, but an unknown experimental factor could not be ruled out. The 87-base-pair reads could not distinguish some IMGT-functional V segments, including TRBV6-2 and TRBV6-3, so those segments were excluded. Specific HLA alleles were associated with some 15,000 TCR beta sequences at a false discovery rate of 0.05 in a later analysis. The classifier was reported to diagnose cytomegalovirus status with high specificity and sensitivity in both the original and validation cohorts. In a later analysis, several top co-occurrence clusters were reported to appear linked to parvovirus B19, influenza, CMV and Epstein-Barr virus. Because some donors lacked HLA typing at each locus, the association tests relied only on the typed subset.

The germline V gene encodes CDR1 MDHEN and CDR2 SYDVKM. The CDR3 covers 16 residues, taking in both the cysteine and the phenylalanine. Kept here is only the CDR3 DNA, which spans 48 bases and is read in frame from base 1. This clone was seen only once. The antigen it binds to is not known. A junction boundary mismatches the germline segment, possibly from a read error. In total, 600 or so healthy bone marrow donors made up the cohort. Cohort members were all nominally healthy when sampled, although unrecorded immune exposures were likely present. The donor tested CMV seropositive, placing the donor among the 290 or so seropositive members of the cohort. Each donor provided a peripheral blood sample, and peripheral blood mononuclear cells were used for TCR beta sequencing. The Qiagen DNeasy Blood Extraction Kit was used to extract genomic DNA from the blood cell samples. The library was generated by the immunoSEQ multiplex PCR assay. For the multiplex PCR, a mixture combining 60 forward primers for TCR Vbeta segments and 13 reverse primers for TCR Jbeta segments was used. The CDR3 region of rearranged TCR beta genes was amplified from genomic DNA with a multiplex PCR assay. The amplified TCR beta libraries were sequenced on the Illumina HiSeq System as 87-base-pair reads. Per the source publication's procedure: Across the 600 to 700 repertoires, a later analysis counted roughly 77 million unique TCR beta chains, around 11 million of which were shared by at least two donors. Raw reads were error-corrected and collapsed into unique sequences by a nearest-neighbor algorithm in which closely related sequences were merged to remove PCR and sequencing errors. CDR3 sequences were aligned to IMGT reference sequences to assign V, D and J gene segments. For a sequence to be retained, a match of at least six nucleotides to both a V gene segment and a J gene segment was required. Rearrangements were classified as productive when the CDR3 lacked stop codons and remained in frame with V and J, and all other rearrangements were classified as non-productive. CDR3 was defined by IMGT convention, running from the second conserved V-encoded cysteine to the conserved J-encoded phenylalanine. Sequences without an unambiguous match to a single V gene segment were excluded from the earlier analysis of over 500 of the donors. An earlier analysis of approximately 590 of the donors classified V segments as functional when productive rearrangements were above 56.7% and as segregating when the standard deviation between donors was above 5%. A statistical classification framework was developed to diagnose cytomegalovirus status using the catalog of TCR beta chain sequences. A later analysis assigned V and J genes by comparing TCR nucleotide sequences with IMGT/GENE-DB human TR gene sequences. Using the TCRdist pipeline, a later analysis assigned CDR3 sequences along with most-parsimonious VDJ recombination scenarios. In a later analysis, every TCR beta chain was defined by the combination of its CDR3 amino acid sequence and its V-gene family, and reads without a unique V-gene family were dropped. As a way to deal with suspected cross-contamination and a sequencing artifact, a later analysis dropped hundreds of nucleotide sequences that were highly shared and had low generation probability. In a later analysis, a clonal expansion index was calculated for each public chain from normalized within-repertoire ranks of inferred template counts. In a later analysis, generation probabilities were computed using a VDJ recombination model fitted to out-of-frame rearrangements, and the results were checked against IGoR. In a later analysis, TCR-TCR, TCR-HLA and TCR-CMV co-occurrence was scored with hypergeometric tests, and a repertoire-size bias correction was applied to TCR pairs. In a later analysis, false discovery rates were estimated by permuting HLA or CMV assignments 20 times. In a later analysis, co-occurring TCRs were grouped using DBSCAN, with TCRdist sequence similarity added in when clustering inside HLA-allele-positive subsets. Repertoires with fewer than 30,000 or more than 120,000 public chains were left out of co-occurrence clustering, as were a handful of repertoires with anomalous nucleotide sharing. TCRdb holds this immuneACCESS table with in-frame rearrangements only. Some clones are missing; in checked studies, unresolved V genes explain under half, and the rest has no known cause. The DNA gave D and trimming, while V, J and clone size come from that table. The sample table records 74,000 or so clones; about 79% of these occur just once. The ten biggest clones cover 5.5% of the sample.

The TCR was taken from a male donor in good health and CMV-seropositive. Recombination connected TRBV28 to TRBJ1-2, and TRBD1 matches 7 of the central bases. What was sequenced was PBMCs. The CDR3 region: CASSKLTGTALDGHTF. The nucleotide sequence reads as follows: TGTGCCAGCAGTAAATTAACCGGGACAGCCCTCGATGGCCACACCTTC.